The 21 T cell receptor beta chains below come from one sample, sequenced in a study of breast tumors, draining lymph nodes, adjacent tissues listed by TCRdb under 2016. The method was multiplex PCR. The sample was run on an Illumina HiSeq 2000. TCRdb trimmed public reads at Q25 via fastp, called clones via MiXCR and kept in-frame beta chains. Duplicate CDR3 protein sequences are folded into a single record with the most common DNA and genes. The sample data list around 150,000 distinct CDR3 sequences, and around a third of these were observed just once. Together, the top ten hold approximately 2.3% of the sample. Lymph node samples were obtained from the axillary draining lymph nodes of breast cancer patients. Sequencing used axillary lymph node tissue. These receptor sequences come from a female donor with breast cancer. Some clones in this sample may be carry-over from other donors' samples.

This clonotype was recorded a few times. Written as DNA, the CDR3 is TGTGCCAGCAGCTGGGGGACAGGGGTGGGAAACATTCAGTACTTC. Translation gives CASSWGTGVGNIQYF. This sequence joins TRBV7-2 and TRBJ2-4; 10 bases agree with TRBD1. The V gene end was trimmed by 4 bases and the J gene end by 6 bases; junction bases not matched to a gene: 6. This CDR3 comprises 15 residues. CDR1 is SGHTA, CDR2 FQGNSA, per germline.

The chain links TRBV2 to TRBJ2-3; 8 nucleotides line up with TRBD2. The CDR3 has 13 residues. V shed 6 bases, J shed 3 bases, and the junction held 2 bases outside the gene matches. Germline CDR1 and CDR2: SNHLY and FYNNEI. The DNA for the CDR3 is TGTGCCAGCAGGCGGGGGGTTACAGATACGCAGTATTTT. It specifies CASRRGVTDTQYF.

This clonotype was counted at least ten times. A clone one base away is much larger, so this may be a read error. V is TRBV5-6 and J is TRBJ1-6; weak D call: TRBD1 (5 bases). The V end was cut by 3 bases, the J end by 14 bases, with 15 bases between. Germline V gene sequence: CDR1 SGHDT, CDR2 YYEEEE. The CDR3 spans 13 residues. The CDR3, as DNA: TGTGCCAGCAGCTACGGGACGGCTCCGGCCCTCCACTTT. Translated, it gives CASSYGTAPALHF.

This clonotype was recorded at least ten times. This sequence joins TRBV6-2 or TRBV6-3 and TRBJ2-7, with D perhaps TRBD2 (5 bases). This CDR3 has 14 residues. V was shortened by 2 bases and J by 1 base, with 9 bases between the two germline ends. Germline V CDR1 and CDR2: MNHEY, SVGEGT. CDR3: CASSYERRSYEQYV. In DNA, the CDR3 is TGTGCCAGCAGTTACGAACGGAGGTCCTACGAGCAGTACGTC.

This clonotype was observed many times. The chain couples TRBV7-3 to TRBJ2-2; 10 positions agree with TRBD1. V trimming: 5 bases; J trimming: 4 bases; junction bases outside the gene matches: 4. Looked up from germline, CDR1 is SGHTA and CDR2 is FQGTGA. The CDR3 is made up of 15 amino acids. DNA for the CDR3: TGTGCCAGCAGCCCCGGGACAGGGGTCACCGGGGAGCTGTTTTTT. Translation gives CASSPGTGVTGELFF. The whole variable domain, remainder taken from reference TRBV7-3 and TRBJ2-2, is GAGVSQTPSNKVTEKGKYVELRCDPISGHTALYWYRQSLGQGPEFLIYFQGTGAADDSGLPNDRFFAVRPEGSVSTLKIQRTERGDSAVYLCASSPGTGVTGELFFGEGSRLTVL.

This clonotype came up many times. The chain uses TRBV3-1 and TRBJ1-2, with TRBD1 matching 10 bases. Germline values: CDR1 LGHDT, CDR2 YNNKEL (reference sequence). The length of the CDR3 is 14 residues. The trim removed 3 bases at V and 5 bases at J, leaving 3 bases unmatched. The CDR3 loop reads CASSQRTGGYGYTF. CDR3 coding DNA: TGTGCCAGCAGCCAGCGGACAGGGGGTTATGGCTACACCTTC.

The table lists this clonotype with many counts. This chain links TRBV24-1 with TRBJ2-3, with D unresolved. The CDR3 has 17 amino acids. Germline CDR1 is KGHDR and CDR2 is SFDVKD. Trimming pared 2 bases from V and 6 bases from J, leaving 20 bases between. For the CDR3, the DNA is TGTGCCACCAGTGATTCCATGGGTGGGCGGCGTATCGATACGCAGTATTTT. Amino acid sequence: CATSDSMGGRRIDTQYF.

Comment on this clonotype: The junction does not match germline at one end; this may be a read error. V gene TRBV20-1 combines with J gene TRBJ1-2; D not resolved. Germline-derived CDR1 and CDR2 are DFQATT and SNEGSKA (reference sequence). The CDR3 contains 12 residues. The CDR3 coding sequence is TGCAGTGCTAGAGGCAATAACTATGGCTCCACCTTC. Amino acids: CSARGNNYGSTF.

The V call is TRBV20-1, the J call TRBJ2-3; 10 bases are shared with TRBD2. The junction had 6 bases not matched to a gene; V was cut back by 6 bases and J by 0 bases. The germline V gene encodes CDR1 DFQATT and CDR2 SNEGSKA (reference sequence). The CDR3 loop spans 15 amino acids. Here the CDR3 reads CSATGTSASTDTQYF. Here the CDR3 DNA reads TGCAGTGCAACCGGGACTAGCGCGAGCACAGATACGCAGTATTTT.

This clonotype was counted ten times or more. The V call is TRBV7-9, the J call TRBJ2-3; D perhaps matches TRBD1 (6 bases). From germline, CDR1 is SEHNR and CDR2 FQNEAQ (reference sequence). The length of the CDR3 is 12 residues. The germline V and J ends were trimmed by 3 bases and 10 bases, with 11 bases remaining between them. The CDR3 sequence is CASSFGQIPQYF. The CDR3 nucleotides read TGTGCCAGCAGCTTCGGACAGATTCCGCAGTATTTT.

There are many counts of this clonotype. The J gene is TRBJ2-1, the V gene TRBV7-9; 14 bases align to TRBD2. Germline CDR1 is SEHNR and CDR2 is FQNEAQ (reference sequence). V lost 5 bases to trimming and J lost 5 bases; unmatched junction nucleotides: 5. There are 16 residues in the CDR3. This CDR3 reads CASSRLAGGPDNEQFF. Written as DNA, the CDR3 is TGTGCCAGCAGCAGACTAGCGGGGGGGCCAGACAATGAGCAGTTCTTC.

This clonotype was seen just once. The V gene is TRBV20-1, the J gene TRBJ2-5; no clear D. The CDR3 consists of 15 residues. V lost 3 bases and J 9 bases, leaving 23 bases between the germline ends. Germline CDR1 is DFQATT and CDR2 is SNEGSKA (reference sequence). CDR3 region: CSARFGGYSNQPQYF. The CDR3 DNA sequence: TGCAGTGCTAGGTTTGGTGGATATAGCAATCAGCCCCAGTACTTC.

This clonotype was observed many times. V and J are TRBV29-1 and TRBJ1-4; TRBD1 matches 7 bases. The CDR3 has 15 residues. Per the germline V gene, CDR1 is SQVTM and CDR2 is ANQGSEA. V gave up 4 bases and J gave up 5 bases; unmatched junction bases: 10. CDR3 nucleotides: TGCAGCGTTGGACAGGGTCCCCATGCGAATGAAAAACTGTTTTTT. Translating gives CSVGQGPHANEKLFF.

The V and J genes are TRBV11-3 and TRBJ2-7, with 10 nucleotides matching TRBD1. This CDR3 comprises 16 residues. From germline, CDR1 is SGHNT and CDR2 YENEEA. V trimming: 5 bases; J trimming: 4 bases; junction bases outside the gene matches: 11. As DNA, the CDR3 is TGTGCCAGCAGCCTTTTCCGGGACAGGGGAGGATACGAGCAGTACTTC. Encoded protein: CASSLFRDRGGYEQYF.

This clonotype was seen more than once but under ten times. A much larger clone lies a single base off, so this may be a read error. The genes are TRBV11-2 and TRBJ2-5; possibly TRBD1 for D (5 bases). The CDR3 length is 16 residues. CDR1 is SGHAT and CDR2 is FQNNGV in the germline V gene. V dropped 2 bases and J dropped 5 bases, with 18 bases sitting between them. CDR3 residues: CASSLNSRALWETQYF. CDR3 nucleotides: TGTGCCAGCAGCTTAAACTCCAGGGCGCTGTGGGAGACCCAGTACTTC.

This clonotype was recorded many times. V and J are TRBV5-1 and TRBJ2-3; D perhaps matches TRBD1 (5 bases). The CDR3 runs 16 residues. V lost 1 base to trimming and J lost 1 base, with 13 bases between them. CDR1 SGHRS and CDR2 YFSETQ come from the germline V gene. As DNA, the CDR3 is TGCGCCAGCAGCTTGTGGGGCAGGGTTGGCACAGATACGCAGTATTTT. Amino acids: CASSLWGRVGTDTQYF.

This clonotype was recorded at least ten times. The V and J genes are TRBV20-1 and TRBJ2-5; TRBD1 agrees at 7 bases. Germline lookup yields CDR1 DFQATT and CDR2 SNEGSKA (reference sequence). The CDR3 loop spans 16 amino acids. Unmatched junction bases numbered 12, after V lost 2 bases and J lost 3 bases. The CDR3 DNA follows: TGCAGTGCTAGACCCTCATCGACAGGGCTGGAAGAGACCCAGTACTTC. Its translation: CSARPSSTGLEETQYF.

This clonotype was counted many times. J is TRBJ2-2 and V is TRBV13; D is uncertain. This CDR3 spans 15 amino acids. Germline assignment: CDR1 PRHDT and CDR2 FYEKMQ (reference sequence). V lost 0 bases to trimming and J lost 2 bases, with 7 bases between them. CDR3 sequence: CASSLGHSNTGELFF. The CDR3 DNA is TGTGCCAGCAGCTTAGGCCACAGTAACACCGGGGAGCTGTTTTTT. The full variable domain, rest sourced from reference TRBV13 and TRBJ2-2, is AAGVIQSPRHLIKEKRETATLKCYPIPRHDTVYWYQQGPGQDPQFLISFYEKMQSDKGSIPDRFSAQQFSDYHSELNMSSLELGDSALYFCASSLGHSNTGELFFGEGSRLTVL.

About this clonotype: One end of the junction varies from germline; a read error may be responsible. The chain joins TRBV6-2 or TRBV6-3 to TRBJ2-2, with D maybe TRBD2 (5 bases). CDR1 is MNHEY, CDR2 SVGEGT, per germline. This CDR3 region has 17 residues. In nucleotides, the CDR3 is TGTGCCAGCAGTCACTCGACCGCCCTAGCTCGGACGGGGGAGCTGTTTTTT. Translated, it gives CASSHSTALARTGELFF.

This clonotype was seen at least ten times. The chain joins TRBV7-2 to TRBJ1-4; D unresolved. Germline V gene sequence: CDR1 SGHTA, CDR2 FQGNSA. The V gene lost 1 base and the J gene lost 3 bases, with 9 bases spanning the gap. The length of the CDR3 is 15 residues. This CDR3 reads CASSLVSVSNEKLFF. CDR3 DNA: TGTGCCAGCAGCTTAGTTTCGGTATCTAATGAAAAACTGTTTTTT. Based on the CDR3 plus reference TRBV7-2 and TRBJ1-4, the full variable domain is GAGVSQSPSNKVTEKGKDVELRCDPISGHTALYWYRQSLGQGLEFLIYFQGNSAPDKSGLPSDRFSAERTGGSVSTLTIQRTQQEDSAVYLCASSLVSVSNEKLFFGSGTQLSVL.

In regard to this clonotype: Given a much more abundant clone one base away, this may be a read error. The chain links TRBV11-3 to TRBJ2-5; 12 nucleotides line up with TRBD2. This CDR3 has 15 amino acids. Germline CDR1 reads SGHNT; CDR2 reads YENEEA. In DNA, the CDR3 is TGTGCCAGCAGCTTGACTAGCGGGGGACAAGAGGCCCAGTACTTC. Its protein is CASSLTSGGQEAQYF. Full variable domain (outside the CDR3, taken from reference TRBV11-3 and TRBJ2-5): EAGVVQSPRYKIIEKKQPVAFWCNPISGHNTLYWYLQNLGQGPELLIRYENEEAVDDSQLPKDRFSAERLKGVDSTLKIQPAELGDSAVYLCASSLTSGGQEAQYFGPGTRLLVL.